This note documents a single T cell receptor beta chain sequence. Antigen specificity is unknown. This sample is drawn from a study of CD8+CD57+ T cells in acquired aplastic anemia. Study information: Quantities of DNA derived from sorted CD4+ and CD8+ cells averaged roughly 3 ug.

Sequencing involved patients with CD8+CD57+ cell expansion previously shown by flow cytometry. Patients had undergone no therapy by the time their blood was sampled. Study-wide findings and caveats: The number of CD8+ CDR3 sequences shared by patients and controls was roughly 31.

The template used for profiling TCR beta VDJ and CDR3 was genomic DNA. TCRdb independently ran MiXCR on the reads; one entry per CDR3 protein. The table shows hundreds of thousands of distinct CDR3 sequences, with approximately 51% occurring only once. This CDR3 has 14 residues. V lost 0 bases and J 7 bases, leaving 10 bases between the germline ends. In germline, CDR1 is WSHSY, CDR2 SAAADI. The sequencing input was sorted CD4+, CD8+, or CD8+CD57+ T cells (not recorded which) from PBMCs. The V call is TRBV10-2, the J call TRBJ1-5; D not resolved. This TCR came from a human donor with aplastic anemia. The CDR3 sequence: CASSESTRDQPQHF. CDR3 in DNA: TGCGCCAGCAGTGAGTCGACTCGTGACCAGCCCCAGCATTTT.